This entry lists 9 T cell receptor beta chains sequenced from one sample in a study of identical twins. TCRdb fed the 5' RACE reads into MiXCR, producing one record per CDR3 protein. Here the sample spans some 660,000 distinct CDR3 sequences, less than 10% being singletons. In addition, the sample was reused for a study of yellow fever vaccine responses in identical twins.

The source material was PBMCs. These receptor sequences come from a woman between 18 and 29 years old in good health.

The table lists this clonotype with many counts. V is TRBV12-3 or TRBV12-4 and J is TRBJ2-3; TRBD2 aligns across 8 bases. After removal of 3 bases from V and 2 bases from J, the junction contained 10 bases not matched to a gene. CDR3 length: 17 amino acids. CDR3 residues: CASSFRGLESATDTQYF. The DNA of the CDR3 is TGTGCCAGCAGTTTCAGGGGACTAGAGAGTGCCACAGATACGCAGTATTTT.

The chain's CDR3 is CASSIPGQGAGEQFF. DNA for the CDR3: TGTGCCAGCAGCATCCCGGGACAGGGGGCGGGAGAGCAGTTCTTC. V and J are TRBV7-3 and TRBJ2-1, with 12 bases identical to TRBD1. V dropped 5 bases and J dropped 10; count of bases not matched to a gene: 9. This CDR3 region has 15 residues. Germline values: CDR1 SGHTA, CDR2 FQGTGA.

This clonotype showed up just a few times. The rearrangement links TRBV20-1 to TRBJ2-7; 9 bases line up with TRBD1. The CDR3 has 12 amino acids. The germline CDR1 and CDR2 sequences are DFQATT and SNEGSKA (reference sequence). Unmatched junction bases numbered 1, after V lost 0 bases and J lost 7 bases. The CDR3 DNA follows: TGCAGTGCTAGAGAAGGACAGGGGGAGCAGTACTTC. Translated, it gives CSAREGQGEQYF.

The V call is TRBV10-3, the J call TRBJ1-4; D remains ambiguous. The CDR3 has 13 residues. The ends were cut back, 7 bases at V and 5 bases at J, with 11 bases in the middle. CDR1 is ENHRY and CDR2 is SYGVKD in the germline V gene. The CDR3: CAINGEANEKLFF. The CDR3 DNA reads TGTGCCATCAATGGGGAAGCGAATGAAAAACTGTTTTTT.

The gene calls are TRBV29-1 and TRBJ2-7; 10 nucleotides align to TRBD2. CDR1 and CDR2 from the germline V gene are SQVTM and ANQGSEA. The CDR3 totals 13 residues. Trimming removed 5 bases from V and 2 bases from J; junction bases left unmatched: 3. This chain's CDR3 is CSVTSGTAYEQYF. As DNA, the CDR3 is TGCAGCGTTACTAGCGGGACAGCCTACGAGCAGTACTTC.

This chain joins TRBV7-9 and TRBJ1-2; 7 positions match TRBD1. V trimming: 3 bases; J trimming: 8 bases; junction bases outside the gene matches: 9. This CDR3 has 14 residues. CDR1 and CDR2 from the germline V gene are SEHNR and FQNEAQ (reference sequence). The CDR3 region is CASSLGDSLVGYTF. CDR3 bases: TGTGCCAGCAGCTTGGGGGACAGCCTGGTGGGCTACACCTTC.

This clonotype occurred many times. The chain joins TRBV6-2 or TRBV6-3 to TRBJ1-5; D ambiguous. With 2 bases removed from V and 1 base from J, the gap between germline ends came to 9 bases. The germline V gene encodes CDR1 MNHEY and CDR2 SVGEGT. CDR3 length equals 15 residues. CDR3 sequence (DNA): TGTGCCAGCAGTTACCTAGGGCAGAGCAATCAGCCCCAGCATTTT. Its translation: CASSYLGQSNQPQHF.

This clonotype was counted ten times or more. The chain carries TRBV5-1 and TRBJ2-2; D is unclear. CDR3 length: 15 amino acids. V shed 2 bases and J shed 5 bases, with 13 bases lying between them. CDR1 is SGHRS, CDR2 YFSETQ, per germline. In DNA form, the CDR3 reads TGCGCCAGCAGCTTCGCAGTAGGGATGACCGGGGAGCTGTTTTTT. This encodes CASSFAVGMTGELFF.

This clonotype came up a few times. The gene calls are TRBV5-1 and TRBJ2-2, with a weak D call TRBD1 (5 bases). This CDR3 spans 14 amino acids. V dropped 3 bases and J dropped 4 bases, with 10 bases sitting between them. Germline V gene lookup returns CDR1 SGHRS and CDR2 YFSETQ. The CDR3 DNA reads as TGCGCCAGCAGCTCGACAGAACCCACCGGGGAGCTGTTTTTT. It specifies CASSSTEPTGELFF. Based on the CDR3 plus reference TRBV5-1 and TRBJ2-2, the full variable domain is KAGVTQTPRYLIKTRGQQVTLSCSPISGHRSVSWYQQTPGQGLQFLFEYFSETQRNKGNFPGRFSGRQFSNSRSEMNVSTLELGDSALYLCASSSTEPTGELFFGEGSRLTVL.